This T cell receptor beta chain was captured in a study of control samples from healthy donors and cancer patients. The repertoire was sequenced with immunoSEQ multiplex PCR; TCRdb's copy has only in-frame clones and lacks some. Altogether under 85,000 clones are present, approximately 90% being singletons, with the ten largest covering roughly 5.5%. This clonotype was sampled from a man aged 60-69 years with colorectal cancer. The sample taken for sequencing was PBMCs.

The CDR3 loop is CASSLRDRDTEAFF. The CDR3 nucleotides are TGCGCCAGCAGCCTCCGGGACAGAGACACTGAAGCTTTCTTT. The chain carries TRBV4-1 and TRBJ1-1, with TRBD1 matching 7 bases. Unmatched junction bases numbered 5, after V lost 4 bases and J lost 3 bases. The CDR3 spans 14 residues. CDR1 and CDR2 (germline): MGHRA, YSYEKL.